The 26 T cell receptor beta chains listed next were all sequenced from one sample in a study of response to subunit inactivated influenza vaccine. TCRdb used MiXCR to reprocess the RT-PCR reads, holding one entry per CDR3 protein. The profile shows under 800,000 distinct CDR3 sequences, roughly 13% of them singletons. Sequenced here: PBMCs from blood, sampled approximately 15 days before vaccination. The source is a man aged 50 or older who received an inactivated influenza vaccine.

This clonotype was seen at least ten times. This chain joins TRBV5-1 and TRBJ2-3; 8 positions match TRBD2. V lost 2 bases and J lost 0; bases outside the gene matches: 8. The germline V gene encodes CDR1 SGHRS and CDR2 YFSETQ. This CDR3 region has 17 residues. The DNA for the CDR3 is TGCGCCAGCAGCTTAGGACCGGCTAGCGGGAGCACAGATACGCAGTATTTT. It specifies CASSLGPASGSTDTQYF.

The rearrangement joins TRBV3-1 to TRBJ2-2; perhaps TRBD1 as D (7 bases). The CDR3 is made up of 17 amino acids. CDR1 LGHDT and CDR2 YNNKEL come from the germline V gene (reference sequence). Trimming shortened V by 2 bases and J by 1 base, and 14 bases separated the two germline ends. CDR3 sequence: CASSQSTGRLNTGELFF. The CDR3 DNA reads TGTGCCAGCAGCCAATCGACAGGGAGGTTGAACACCGGGGAGCTGTTTTTT.

This clonotype was seen a few times. The chain combines TRBV29-1 with TRBJ2-7, with 14 nucleotides matching TRBD2. CDR3 size: 16 residues. J lost 3 bases, V lost 0 bases, and 4 bases had no gene match. Germline CDR1 reads SQVTM; CDR2 reads ANQGSEA. The CDR3 is CSVEDWGLAGDYEQYF. CDR3 sequence (DNA): TGCAGCGTTGAAGATTGGGGACTAGCGGGAGACTACGAGCAGTACTTC.

The chain combines TRBV20-1 with TRBJ1-2; possibly TRBD1 for D (6 bases). Germline V CDR1 and CDR2: DFQATT, SNEGSKA (reference sequence). The CDR3 spans 16 residues. V was shortened by 0 bases and J by 4 bases, with 18 bases between the two germline ends. The CDR3 DNA reads TGCAGTGCTAGAGATGTCGGGGGGGCTGATGTCTATGGCTACACCTTC. Its translation is CSARDVGGADVYGYTF.

The V and J genes are TRBV6-1 and TRBJ2-3; TRBD2 is a possible D gene (5 bases). The CDR3 loop spans 12 amino acids. Germline values: CDR1 MNHNS, CDR2 SASEGT. The V end was cut by 2 bases, the J end by 6 bases, with 6 bases between. The chain's CDR3 is CASSERGDTQYF. CDR3 DNA: TGTGCCAGCAGTGAACGCGGGGATACGCAGTATTTT.

The rearrangement links TRBV6-5 to TRBJ2-4; either TRBD1 or TRBD2 may supply D (5 bases each). Germline V gene sequence: CDR1 MNHEY, CDR2 SVGAGI. V was trimmed by 6 bases and J by 2 bases, leaving 14 bases between them. CDR3 length equals 15 residues. CDR3 residues: CASRYRGGSKNIQYF. The CDR3 DNA follows: TGTGCCAGCAGATACCGGGGCGGTTCCAAAAACATTCAGTACTTC.

The chain is built from TRBV6-1 and TRBJ2-3; tentative D call: TRBD2 (5 bases). This CDR3 has 13 amino acids. The V gene's germline CDR1 is MNHNS and CDR2 SASEGT. V was cut by 7 bases and J by 2 bases, with 10 bases left in between. The CDR3 nucleotides are TGTGCCAGCATGAAGCGGAACACAGATACGCAGTATTTT. Its protein product is CASMKRNTDTQYF.

The V gene is TRBV7-2, the J gene TRBJ2-1; 15 bases line up with TRBD2. The CDR3 totals 16 residues. The junction had 4 bases not matched to a gene; V was cut back by 5 bases and J by 5 bases. Germline-derived CDR1 and CDR2 are SGHTA and FQGNSA. CDR3 DNA sequence: TGTGCCAGCAGCCGGACTAGCGGGAGGGGACACAATGAGCAGTTCTTC. Protein product: CASSRTSGRGHNEQFF.

This clonotype was observed a few times. The chain links TRBV3-1 to TRBJ2-5; no clear D gene. The CDR3 runs 14 residues. Germline V gives CDR1 LGHDT, CDR2 YNNKEL (reference sequence). Trimming took 4 bases from V and 5 from J, leaving 14 bases between them. The CDR3 sequence is CASSPSSMGETQYF. The CDR3 DNA reads TGTGCCAGCAGCCCAAGCAGTATGGGGGAGACCCAGTACTTC.

The V gene is TRBV15, the J gene TRBJ2-1; 12 bases are a match to TRBD2. Losses at the gene ends were 6 bases for V and 6 bases for J; bases not matched to a gene: 6. Germline CDR1 is LNHNV and CDR2 is YYDKDF (reference sequence). The CDR3 sequence is 15 residues long. CDR3 amino acids: CATSGLAGGLNEQFF. DNA for the CDR3: TGTGCCACCAGTGGCCTAGCGGGAGGGCTCAATGAGCAGTTCTTC.

In its sample, this clonotype was seen a few times. This chain uses TRBV28 with TRBJ2-7; 10 bases are a match to TRBD1. The CDR3 runs to 16 residues. From germline, CDR1 is MDHEN and CDR2 SYDVKM. V shed 5 bases and J 3 bases; nucleotides not matched to a gene: 10. CDR3 residues: CASSPISGTGVYEQYF. The CDR3 DNA sequence: TGTGCCAGCAGTCCGATATCCGGGACAGGGGTCTACGAGCAGTACTTC.

The chain has TRBV6-2 or TRBV6-3 and TRBJ2-7; 11 nucleotides match TRBD2. Germline values: CDR1 MNHEY, CDR2 SVGEGT. The V and J ends lost 2 bases and 0 bases, in that order; junction bases with no gene match: 3. This CDR3 is built from 16 residues. As DNA, the CDR3 is TGTGCCAGCAGTTACAGACTAGCGGGAAACTCCTACGAGCAGTACTTC. It codes for CASSYRLAGNSYEQYF.

This clonotype was detected many times. This chain joins TRBV3-1 and TRBJ2-1, with unresolved D. V lost 1 base and J lost 4, with 17 bases in between. The CDR3 covers 17 residues. The V gene's germline CDR1 is LGHDT and CDR2 YNNKEL (reference sequence). CDR3 region: CASSQGRAREGYNEQFF. For the CDR3, the DNA is TGTGCCAGCAGCCAAGGTCGTGCGCGTGAAGGATACAATGAGCAGTTCTTC.

This clonotype came up many times. The rearrangement uses TRBV4-1 and TRBJ2-5; D is unclear. The V end lost 0 bases, the J end lost 0 bases, and 5 bases lay between the germline ends. The CDR3 covers 14 residues. The germline V gene has CDR1 MGHRA and CDR2 YSYEKL. DNA of the CDR3: TGCGCCAGCAGCCAAGAACTCTACCAAGAGACCCAGTACTTC. Residues: CASSQELYQETQYF.

This clonotype was counted only a few times. The chain uses TRBV7-2 and TRBJ2-2, with D possibly TRBD1 on 5 matching bases. Trimming cost V 5 bases and J 6 bases, with 16 bases left between them. The length of the CDR3 is 15 residues. From germline, CDR1 is SGHTA and CDR2 FQGNSA. CDR3 sequence reads: CASSPMLRGSGELFF. CDR3 in DNA: TGTGCCAGCAGCCCTATGCTTAGGGGTTCCGGGGAGCTGTTTTTT.

This rearrangement joins TRBV3-1 to TRBJ2-1; 10 bases map to TRBD2. Germline assignment: CDR1 LGHDT and CDR2 YNNKEL (reference sequence). The CDR3 has 15 residues. V lost 1 base and J lost 9; bases outside the gene matches: 6. The CDR3 loop is CASSQALSSGSEQFF. In nucleotides, the CDR3 is TGTGCCAGCAGCCAAGCACTTTCTAGCGGGAGTGAGCAGTTCTTC.

Ten or more counts support this clonotype. This chain uses TRBV20-1 with TRBJ2-7; D possibly corresponds to TRBD1 (5 bases). The CDR3 spans 13 residues. Germline V gene sequence: CDR1 DFQATT, CDR2 SNEGSKA (reference sequence). The V and J ends lost 3 bases and 4 bases respectively, with 13 bases between them. DNA of the CDR3: TGCAGTGCTAGGACAGCAGCTGAGTACGAGCAGTACTTC. Its protein is CSARTAAEYEQYF.

This clonotype has just a few counts. The chain employs TRBV9 and TRBJ2-7, with 9 nucleotides matching TRBD2. Looked up from germline, CDR1 is SGDLS and CDR2 is YYNGEE. The CDR3 sequence is 16 residues long. The trim removed 0 bases at V and 0 bases at J, leaving 4 bases unmatched. CDR3 bases: TGTGCCAGCAGCGTAGGGCTAGCGGGAAGCTCCTACGAGCAGTACTTC. As protein: CASSVGLAGSSYEQYF.

This chain connects TRBV12-3 or TRBV12-4 to TRBJ2-5, with TRBD2 matching over 8 bases. V was clipped by 5 bases and J by 5 bases; unmatched bases: 10. This CDR3 has 15 amino acids. The CDR3 DNA is TGTGCCAGCAGTCCGCCGCGGCTAGCGGGCGAGACCCAGTACTTC. This encodes CASSPPRLAGETQYF.

The rearrangement joins TRBV6-5 to TRBJ1-1, with no clear D. The ends were cut back, 5 bases at V and 1 base at J, with 8 bases in the middle. Germline CDR1 MNHEY, CDR2 SVGAGI. The CDR3 loop spans 13 amino acids. CDR3 nucleotide sequence: TGTGCCAGCAGTAACGGATGGAACACTGAAGCTTTCTTT. Its protein product is CASSNGWNTEAFF.

There are a few counts of this clonotype. The chain links TRBV5-1 to TRBJ2-5, with D unclear. The CDR3 spans 13 residues. Germline-derived CDR1 and CDR2 are SGHRS and YFSETQ. V lost 2 bases and J lost 5, with 10 bases in between. The CDR3 spells CASSFTAPETQYF. The CDR3 DNA follows: TGCGCCAGCAGCTTCACAGCACCGGAGACCCAGTACTTC.

The rearrangement links TRBV11-3 to TRBJ2-1; D is unresolved. Germline values: CDR1 SGHNT, CDR2 YENEEA. The CDR3 has 12 amino acids. The V and J ends lost 6 bases and 8 bases respectively, with 11 bases between them. This CDR3 is CASSYMPDEQFF. In nucleotides, the CDR3 is TGTGCCAGCAGTTATATGCCCGATGAGCAGTTCTTC.

This clonotype was seen once. The chain links TRBV20-1 to TRBJ2-7; D gene unclear. The germline V gene has CDR1 DFQATT and CDR2 SNEGSKA (reference sequence). The CDR3 is 14 amino acids. V was trimmed by 0 bases and J by 0 bases, leaving 9 bases between them. CDR3 DNA: TGCAGTGCTAGAGAGGTCAGAAACTCCTACGAGCAGTACTTC. Translating it yields CSAREVRNSYEQYF.

In this sample, this clonotype turned up a few times. The chain links TRBV10-3 to TRBJ2-1; 10 bases align to TRBD1. This CDR3 contains 13 residues. In germline, CDR1 is ENHRY, CDR2 SYGVKD. Trimming removed 8 bases from V and 4 bases from J; junction bases left unmatched: 2. The CDR3 spells CAIGQGVYNEQFF. CDR3 DNA sequence: TGTGCCATCGGACAGGGGGTTTACAATGAGCAGTTCTTC.

This clonotype was picked up one time. The rearrangement joins TRBV30 to TRBJ1-2; 10 bases match TRBD1. Germline trimming cut 3 bases from V and 6 bases from J; bases unmatched to any gene: 7. CDR3 length: 14 residues. Germline CDR1 is GTSNPN and CDR2 is SVGIG (reference sequence). CDR3 loop: CAWRAGTGVHGYTF. DNA for the CDR3: TGTGCCTGGAGAGCCGGGACAGGGGTGCATGGCTACACCTTC.

This clonotype came up a few times. Here the CDR3 reads CASSNTQGDTQYF. CDR3 in DNA: TGTGCCAGCAGCAACACACAGGGGGATACGCAGTATTTT. The rearrangement uses TRBV11-3 and TRBJ2-3; 7 bases are shared with TRBD1. The CDR3 has 13 residues. Trimming at V came to 5 bases and at J to 6 bases, leaving 5 bases not matched to a gene. Germline V gene sequence: CDR1 SGHNT, CDR2 YENEEA.